These 12 T cell receptor beta chains originate from one sample sequenced in a study of cytomegalovirus exposure and HLA in healthy donors. Clones were sequenced by immunoSEQ multiplex PCR, and TCRdb holds only the in-frame ones, with some missing. The table shows under 300,000 clones, with around 88% occurring only once. The source material was PBMCs. The source of these receptors is a woman aged 25 to 45 in good health and CMV-seropositive.

This sequence joins TRBV4-2 and TRBJ2-7, with 7 bases identical to TRBD2. This CDR3 contains 15 residues. Losses at the gene ends were 2 bases for V and 5 bases for J; bases not matched to a gene: 9. The V gene's germline CDR1 is LGHNA and CDR2 YNFKEQ. CDR3 DNA sequence: TGTGCCAGCAGCCAAAAGGGAGGGGTTTCCAACGAGCAGTACTTC. Its translation is CASSQKGGVSNEQYF.

The CDR3 loop reads CASSIYRRANTEAFF. The DNA for the CDR3 is TGTGCCAGTAGTATATACCGGCGGGCGAACACTGAAGCTTTCTTT. The chain joins TRBV19 to TRBJ1-1; D is ambiguous. CDR1 and CDR2 from the germline V gene are LNHDA and SQIVND (reference sequence). The CDR3 length is 15 residues. Trimming shortened V by 2 bases and J by 1 base, and 11 bases separated the two germline ends.

This chain joins TRBV6-5 and TRBJ1-2, with 9 bases lining up with TRBD1. Losses at the gene ends were 6 bases for V and 3 bases for J; bases not matched to a gene: 5. CDR1 is MNHEY and CDR2 is SVGAGI in the germline V gene. CDR3 length equals 14 residues. CDR3 loop: CASSQTGGYYGYTF. DNA of the CDR3: TGTGCCAGCAGCCAGACAGGGGGATACTATGGCTACACCTTC.

The chain is built from TRBV10-1 and TRBJ2-1; D is possibly TRBD2 (6 bases). The germline gives CDR1 WNHNN, CDR2 SYGVQD (reference sequence). Trimming removed 10 bases from V and 2 bases from J, with 15 bases in between. This CDR3 spans 14 amino acids. CDR3 bases: TGCGCCACCGCTTTGGCGGGGACCTACAATGAGCAGTTCTTC. As protein: CATALAGTYNEQFF.

This clone was counted between two and nine times. The chain joins TRBV7-9 to TRBJ1-1, with D possibly matching TRBD1 (6 bases). Germline V CDR1 and CDR2: SEHNR, FQNEAQ (reference sequence). Trimming removed 7 bases at V and 0 bases at J, with 12 bases between. This CDR3 is 14 amino acids long. The CDR3 region is CASTSQGLNTEAFF. CDR3 in DNA: TGTGCCAGCACCTCACAGGGCCTGAACACTGAAGCTTTCTTT.

In the case of this clone: This sample includes further DNA sequences coding for the same CDR3. The V call is TRBV5-6, the J call TRBJ1-1; TRBD1 might be the D (6 bases). In germline, CDR1 is SGHDT, CDR2 YYEEEE. This CDR3 is built from 13 residues. Trimming pared 2 bases from V and 1 base from J, leaving 6 bases between. CDR3 amino acids: CASSLGGNTEAFF. The CDR3 DNA reads as TGTGCCAGCAGCTTAGGGGGGAACACTGAAGCTTTCTTT. The whole variable domain, filled in from reference TRBV5-6 and TRBJ1-1, reads DAGVTQSPTHLIKTRGQQVTLRCSPKSGHDTVSWYQQALGQGPQFIFQYYEEEERQRGNFPDRFSGHQFPNYSSELNVNALLLGDSALYLCASSLGGNTEAFFGQGTRLTVV.

The chain carries TRBV5-1 and TRBJ1-1; unclear D gene. Trimming left V 1 base short and J 3 bases short, with 10 bases between. This CDR3 comprises 14 residues. Germline V gene data show CDR1 as SGHRS and CDR2 as YFSETQ. Here the CDR3 reads CASSLSGQDTEAFF. As DNA, the CDR3 is TGCGCCAGCAGCTTGTCCGGTCAGGACACTGAAGCTTTCTTT.

This clone was seen only once. J is TRBJ2-7 and V is TRBV9; possible D gene TRBD2, 5 bases. The CDR3 contains 15 residues. The V and J ends lost 4 bases and 4 bases respectively, with 18 bases between them. Germline assignment: CDR1 SGDLS and CDR2 YYNGEE. The CDR3 protein is CASSPTGSRGYEQYF. DNA of the CDR3: TGTGCCAGCAGCCCCACGGGGTCAAGAGGATACGAGCAGTACTTC.

CDR3 in amino acids: CAISDPTSGSIRIGELFF. DNA for the CDR3: TGTGCCATCAGTGACCCGACTAGCGGGAGTATAAGGATCGGGGAGCTGTTTTTT. The chain is built from TRBV10-3 and TRBJ2-2; 12 positions agree with TRBD2. Trimming at V came to 3 bases and at J to 7 bases, leaving 12 bases not matched to a gene. CDR3 length: 18 residues. Germline V gene lookup returns CDR1 ENHRY and CDR2 SYGVKD.

This clone was counted a few times. The chain has TRBV6-6 and TRBJ1-3; 11 nucleotides align to TRBD1. V lost 5 bases and J lost 1; bases outside the gene matches: 4. The CDR3 totals 16 residues. The germline V gene has CDR1 MNHNY and CDR2 SVGAGI (reference sequence). CDR3 region: CASSKGQGASGNTIYF. The CDR3 DNA reads as TGTGCCAGCAGTAAAGGACAGGGGGCTTCTGGAAACACCATATATTTT.

V and J are TRBV10-3 and TRBJ2-3; 10 bases map to TRBD2. CDR3 length: 15 amino acids. Germline values: CDR1 ENHRY, CDR2 SYGVKD. The V gene end was trimmed by 5 bases and the J gene end by 4 bases; junction bases not matched to a gene: 6. The CDR3 DNA sequence: TGTGCCATCAGTTACACTAGCGGGATGGCAGATACGCAGTATTTT. Its translation is CAISYTSGMADTQYF.

V gene TRBV29-1 combines with J gene TRBJ2-2; 8 positions match TRBD2. V was pared by 6 bases and J by 4 bases, with 4 bases of the junction left unmatched. Per the germline V gene, CDR1 is SQVTM and CDR2 is ANQGSEA. This CDR3 spans 13 amino acids. The CDR3: CSVPRGGTGELFF. Written as DNA, the CDR3 is TGCAGCGTCCCTCGGGGGGGCACCGGGGAGCTGTTTTTT.